Reported below is one T cell receptor beta chain. Original data processing: Reference gene primer amplification in the assay estimated nucleated cell counts. The assay was immunoSEQ multiplex PCR, and TCRdb's table has in-frame clones only and misses some. V and J calls and clone size are as listed in that table; D and trimming were resolved from the DNA. The sample has about 260,000 clones; more than 75% are singletons. This record comes from a study of blood T cell repertoires in COVID-19. The CDR3 runs 13 residues. The ends lost 5 bases at V and 7 bases at J; junction bases unmatched: 1. Per the germline V gene, CDR1 is LNHDA and CDR2 is SQIVND (reference sequence).

The sample comprised peripheral blood. The clonotype was recovered from a woman aged 45-65 years with acute or convalescent COVID-19. The chain combines TRBV19 with TRBJ1-6, with 8 positions matching TRBD1. This CDR3 reads CASSGQGNSPLHF. The DNA for the CDR3 is TGTGCCAGTAGTGGACAGGGCAATTCACCCCTCCACTTT. The entire variable domain, with the rest obtained from reference TRBV19 and TRBJ1-6, is as follows: DGGITQSPKYLFRKEGQNVTLSCEQNLNHDAMYWYRQDPGQGLRLIYYSQIVNDFQKGDIAEGYSVSREKKESFPLTVTSAQKNPTAFYLCASSGQGNSPLHFGNGTRLTVT.